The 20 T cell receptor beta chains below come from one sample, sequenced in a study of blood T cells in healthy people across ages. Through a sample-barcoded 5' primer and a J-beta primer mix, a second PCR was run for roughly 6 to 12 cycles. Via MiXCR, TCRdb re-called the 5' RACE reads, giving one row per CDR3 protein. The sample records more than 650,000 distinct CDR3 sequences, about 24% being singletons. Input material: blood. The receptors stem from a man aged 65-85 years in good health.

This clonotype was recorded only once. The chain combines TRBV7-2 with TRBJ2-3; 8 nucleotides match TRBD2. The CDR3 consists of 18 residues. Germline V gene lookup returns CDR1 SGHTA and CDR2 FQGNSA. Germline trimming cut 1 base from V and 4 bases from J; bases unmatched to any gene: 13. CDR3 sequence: CASSLEPGGPRNADTQYF. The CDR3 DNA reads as TGTGCCAGCAGCTTAGAACCGGGAGGGCCGAGGAACGCAGATACGCAGTATTTT. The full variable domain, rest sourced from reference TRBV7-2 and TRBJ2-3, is GAGVSQSPSNKVTEKGKDVELRCDPISGHTALYWYRQSLGQGLEFLIYFQGNSAPDKSGLPSDRFSAERTGGSVSTLTIQRTQQEDSAVYLCASSLEPGGPRNADTQYFGPGTRLTVL.

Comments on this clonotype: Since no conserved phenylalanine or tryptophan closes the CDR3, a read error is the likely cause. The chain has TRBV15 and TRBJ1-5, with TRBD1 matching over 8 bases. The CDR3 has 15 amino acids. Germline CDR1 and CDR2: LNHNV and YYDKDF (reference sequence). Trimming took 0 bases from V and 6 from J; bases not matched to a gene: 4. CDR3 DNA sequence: TGTGCCACCAGCAGAGATCAGGACAGGGCTCAGCCCCAGCATCTT. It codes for CATSRDQDRAQPQHL.

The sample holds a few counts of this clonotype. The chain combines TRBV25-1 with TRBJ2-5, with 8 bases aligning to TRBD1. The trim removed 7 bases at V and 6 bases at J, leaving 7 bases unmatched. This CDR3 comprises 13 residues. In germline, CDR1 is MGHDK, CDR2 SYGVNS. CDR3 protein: CASTGQGFKTQYF. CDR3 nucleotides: TGTGCCAGCACAGGACAGGGCTTCAAGACCCAGTACTTC.

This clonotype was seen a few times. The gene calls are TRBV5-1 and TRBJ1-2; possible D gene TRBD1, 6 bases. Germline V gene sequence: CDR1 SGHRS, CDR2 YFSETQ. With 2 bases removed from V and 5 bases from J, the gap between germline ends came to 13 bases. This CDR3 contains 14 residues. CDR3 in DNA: TGCGCCAGCAGCTTCGGGGGCGAAGGGTATGGCTACACCTTC. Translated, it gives CASSFGGEGYGYTF.

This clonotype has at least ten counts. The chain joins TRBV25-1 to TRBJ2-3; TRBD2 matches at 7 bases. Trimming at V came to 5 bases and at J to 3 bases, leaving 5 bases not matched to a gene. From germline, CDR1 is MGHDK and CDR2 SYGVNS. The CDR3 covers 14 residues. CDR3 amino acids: CASSLGRETDTQYF. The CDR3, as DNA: TGTGCCAGCAGTTTGGGGAGGGAGACAGATACGCAGTATTTT. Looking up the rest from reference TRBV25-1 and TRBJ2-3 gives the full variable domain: EADIYQTPRYLVIGTGKKITLECSQTMGHDKMYWYQQDPGMELHLIHYSYGVNSTEKGDLSSESTVSRIRTEHFPLTLESARPSHTSQYLCASSLGRETDTQYFGPGTRLTVL.

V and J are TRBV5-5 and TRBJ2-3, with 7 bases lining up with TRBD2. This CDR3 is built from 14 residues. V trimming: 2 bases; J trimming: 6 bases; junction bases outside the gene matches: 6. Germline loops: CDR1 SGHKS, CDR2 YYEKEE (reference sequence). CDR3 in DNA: TGTGCCAGCAGCTTCCTAGCGGAGGGGGATACGCAGTATTTT. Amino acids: CASSFLAEGDTQYF.

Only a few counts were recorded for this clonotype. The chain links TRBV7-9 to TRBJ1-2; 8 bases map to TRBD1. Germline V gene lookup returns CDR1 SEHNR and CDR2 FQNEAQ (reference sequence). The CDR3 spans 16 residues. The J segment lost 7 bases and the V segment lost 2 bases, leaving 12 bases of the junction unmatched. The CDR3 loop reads CASSLPGDRLSGGYTF. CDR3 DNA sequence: TGTGCCAGCAGCTTACCCGGGGACAGGTTGTCGGGTGGCTACACCTTC.

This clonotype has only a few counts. The CDR3 DNA follows: TGTGCCAGCAGTTTAGGGGTAGCGGACACAGATACGCAGTATTTT. Translated, it gives CASSLGVADTDTQYF. The chain uses TRBV12-3 or TRBV12-4 and TRBJ2-3, with a weak D call TRBD2 (6 bases). The CDR3 is 15 amino acids. The V end was cut by 1 base, the J end by 2 bases, with 10 bases between.

CDR3 nucleotides: TGTGCCAGTAAACGGGGGCTTTCTGACACTGAAGCTTTCTTT. This gives the protein CASKRGLSDTEAFF. This chain joins TRBV19 and TRBJ1-1; a weak D match, TRBD1 (6 bases). CDR3 length: 14 residues. Between the trimmed V and J ends, which lost 7 bases and 3 bases, there was a span of 15 bases. CDR1 LNHDA and CDR2 SQIVND come from the germline V gene (reference sequence).

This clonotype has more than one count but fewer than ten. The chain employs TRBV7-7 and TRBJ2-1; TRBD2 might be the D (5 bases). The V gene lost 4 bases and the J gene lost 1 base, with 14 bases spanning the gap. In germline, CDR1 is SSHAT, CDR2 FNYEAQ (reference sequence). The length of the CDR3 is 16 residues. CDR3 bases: TGTGCCAGCAGCTCAACCCTCAGCGGATCCTACAATGAGCAGTTCTTC. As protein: CASSSTLSGSYNEQFF.

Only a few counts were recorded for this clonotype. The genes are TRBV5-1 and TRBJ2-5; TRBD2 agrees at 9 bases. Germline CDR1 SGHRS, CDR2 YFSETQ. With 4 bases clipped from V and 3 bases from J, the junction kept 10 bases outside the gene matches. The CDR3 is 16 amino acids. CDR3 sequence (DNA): TGCGCCAGCAGCCCGGGCAGACTAGCGGATAAAGAGACCCAGTACTTC. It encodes CASSPGRLADKETQYF.

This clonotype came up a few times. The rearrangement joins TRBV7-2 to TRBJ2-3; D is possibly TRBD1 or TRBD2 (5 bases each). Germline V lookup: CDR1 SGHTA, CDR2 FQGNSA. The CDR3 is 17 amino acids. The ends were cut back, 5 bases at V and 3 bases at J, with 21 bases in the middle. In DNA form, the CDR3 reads TGTGCCAGCAGCGACCGACTACGGGGCTTGGTGACAGATACGCAGTATTTT. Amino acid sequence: CASSDRLRGLVTDTQYF.

The CDR3, as DNA: TGCAGTGCGGCCTCTAGCGTTAATGAGCAGTTCTTC. It specifies CSAASSVNEQFF. The chain couples TRBV20-1 to TRBJ2-1, with a possible D match to TRBD2 (6 bases). Trimming stripped 6 bases from V and 7 bases from J, with 13 bases between. Per the germline V gene, CDR1 is DFQATT and CDR2 is SNEGSKA (reference sequence). This CDR3 has 12 residues.

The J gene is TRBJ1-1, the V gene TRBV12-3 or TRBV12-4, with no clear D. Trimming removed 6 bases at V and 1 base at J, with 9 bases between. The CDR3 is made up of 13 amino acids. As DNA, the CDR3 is TGTGCCAGCAGAAGCAGAGAGAACACTGAAGCTTTCTTT. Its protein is CASRSRENTEAFF.

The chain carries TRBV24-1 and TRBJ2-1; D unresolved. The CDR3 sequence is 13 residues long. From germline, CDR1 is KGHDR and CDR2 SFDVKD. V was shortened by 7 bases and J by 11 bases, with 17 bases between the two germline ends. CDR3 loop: CATSGSDGIQQFF. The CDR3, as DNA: TGTGCCACCAGCGGCAGCGACGGAATTCAGCAGTTCTTC.

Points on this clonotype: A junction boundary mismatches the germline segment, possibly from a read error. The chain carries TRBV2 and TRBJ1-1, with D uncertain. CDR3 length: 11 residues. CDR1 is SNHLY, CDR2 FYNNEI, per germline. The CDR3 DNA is TGTGCCACCGAGTATCACACTGAAGCCTTCTTT. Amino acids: CATEYHTEAFF.

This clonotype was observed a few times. The CDR3: CASSLRLAGAKNIQYF. The CDR3 DNA follows: TGTGCCAGCAGCCTTAGACTAGCGGGAGCCAAAAACATTCAGTACTTC. J is TRBJ2-4 and V is TRBV12-3 or TRBV12-4; 10 positions match TRBD2. J lost 0 bases, V lost 6 bases, and 5 bases had no gene match. This CDR3 region has 16 residues.

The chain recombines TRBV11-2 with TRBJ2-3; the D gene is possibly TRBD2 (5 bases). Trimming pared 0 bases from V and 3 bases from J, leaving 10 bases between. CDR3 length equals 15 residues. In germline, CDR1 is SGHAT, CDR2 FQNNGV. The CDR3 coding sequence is TGTGCCAGCAGCTTAGACGGGGAAGTAACAGATACGCAGTATTTT. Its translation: CASSLDGEVTDTQYF.

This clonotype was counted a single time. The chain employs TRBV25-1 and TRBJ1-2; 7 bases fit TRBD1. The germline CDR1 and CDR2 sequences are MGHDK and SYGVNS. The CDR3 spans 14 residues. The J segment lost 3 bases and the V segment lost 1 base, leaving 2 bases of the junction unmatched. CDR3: CASSELGGDYGYTF. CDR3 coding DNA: TGTGCCAGCAGTGAATTAGGGGGCGACTATGGCTACACCTTC.

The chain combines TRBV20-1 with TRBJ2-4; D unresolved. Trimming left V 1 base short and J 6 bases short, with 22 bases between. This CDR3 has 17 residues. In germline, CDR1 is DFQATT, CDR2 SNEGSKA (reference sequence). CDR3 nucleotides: TGCAGTGCTAGAGTAGCTGGGCCCACCCTCCCCACAAACATTCAGTACTTC. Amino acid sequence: CSARVAGPTLPTNIQYF.